The clone carrying this TCR beta chain was recorded at least ten times. Antigen: not known. TCRdb re-called the RT-PCR reads with MiXCR, one entry per CDR3 protein. Altogether about 190,000 distinct CDR3 sequences are present, around 14% being singletons, with the ten largest covering about 25%. This sample stems from a study of response to subunit inactivated influenza vaccine. Broader study findings: Authors suggested few new T cells are recruited by each seasonal influenza vaccination.

The receptor was derived from a man aged 50-60 years who received an inactivated influenza vaccine. The source was CD8+ T cells sorted from PBMCs, collected less than 6 days after vaccination.

The CDR3 DNA follows: TGTGCCAGCAGTTTACAGGACCCGTATAATTCACCCCTCCACTTT. It codes for CASSLQDPYNSPLHF. The chain combines TRBV12-3 or TRBV12-4 with TRBJ1-6; D uncertain. The CDR3 consists of 15 residues. Trimming removed 2 bases from V and 4 bases from J, with 9 bases in between.